Listed below are T cell receptor beta chains from one sample, sequenced in a study of blood T cell repertoires in COVID-19. TCRdb's copy holds only in-frame clones and misses some; the assay was immunoSEQ multiplex PCR. This table holds 300,000 to 450,000 clones, about 85% found once. Specimen: peripheral blood. Source of these receptors: a woman younger than 35 with acute or convalescent COVID-19. CDR3s include the opening cysteine and the closing phenylalanine or tryptophan.

TRBV11-2 | CASSLDRDEQYF
TRBV7-9 | CASSPYPTGTNEKLFF
TRBV19 | CASSLRDRVNEQFF
TRBV18 | CASSPSGQGMNTEAFF
TRBV7-6 | CASSLKWGHQNTEAFF
TRBV3-1/TRBV3-2 | CASSQDRGGRGYTF
TRBV5-1 | CASSFWGDGGELFF
TRBV5-6 | CASSLQAYYGYTF
TRBV12-5 | CASGSDRGPDTQYF
TRBV12-3/TRBV12-4 | CASSPGVNEQFF
TRBV2 | CASRGSGGQETQYF
TRBV5-1 | CASSGDSGETQYF
TRBV19 | CASTDTGELFF
TRBV9 | CASSASGDTQYF
TRBV9 | CASSAARQGLGYGYTF
TRBV28 | CASSPAGTLGDEQFF
TRBV24-1 | CATSDAQGYRAFF
TRBV29-1 | CSVRGMLPGYTF
TRBV3-1/TRBV3-2 | CASSQGGKSNQPQHF
TRBV5-1 | CASSLDPGLAGTLSYEQYF
TRBV7-8 | CASGETSGSSYNEQFF
TRBV2 | CASSAQGMGNTGELFF
TRBV19 | CASISWGTVNTGELFF
TRBV9 | CASSVGTVTSNEQFF
TRBV6-5 | CASWSQGPNEQFF
TRBV27 | CASSSSGGSATYEQYF
TRBV27 | CASSLQGGSNQPQHF
TRBV20-1 | CSASGDRYNEQFF
TRBV4-1 | CASSRVPGLAGCNEQFF
TRBV5-1 | CASSPGQGRGYTF
TRBV19 | CASSMESEGTEAFF
TRBV6-5 | CASSRTGGFSEAFF
TRBV2 | CASKTGEGTEAFF
TRBV5-1 | CASSLVGGRGEQYF
TRBV2 | CASTARGNEQFF
TRBV9 | CASSANYRSSGANVLTF
TRBV19 | CASSISAGEVPYEQYF
TRBV7-9 | CASSRTEETQYF
TRBV2 | CASTLVGELFF
TRBV6-5 | CASSRGFLSYEQYF
TRBV6-5 | CASLRADYGYTF
TRBV5-4 | CASRGSGGSSYEQYF
TRBV10-2 | CATWGAGVTGELFF
TRBV7-9 | CASSLDIATNTEAFF
TRBV7-4 | CARRTGNQPQHF
TRBV5-6 | CASSEGASGNEQFF
TRBV3-1/TRBV3-2 | CASSQDKDEGETQYF
TRBV11-2 | CASIQGPDRGTDTQYF
TRBV12-3/TRBV12-4 | CASSFGQPYEQYF
TRBV29-1 | CSVQGANTEAFF
TRBV6-1 | CASSEVAVSGSYEQYF